This T cell receptor beta chain stems from a study of CXCR3-negative and CXCR3-positive naive CD8 T cells. General study findings and limits: Naive CXCR3-positive and CXCR3-negative cells shared TRBV-TRBJ usage; memory cells diverged.

CDR1 LGHNA and CDR2 YNFKEQ come from the germline V gene. CDR3 length: 15 residues. Through 5' RACE with UMI labels, the TRB cDNA libraries were prepared. Each CDR3 protein gets one entry in TCRdb, which reprocessed the 5' RACE reads and gives no DNA. The sample's table shows some 28,000 distinct CDR3 sequences. On this clonotype itself: As yet, its antigen is unknown.

Sequenced: memory CD8+ T cells from blood. This sequence was found in a human donor in good health. Some clones in this sample may be carry-over from other donors' samples. V and J are TRBV4-2 and TRBJ2-7; TCRdb picks TRBD2, but there is no DNA to check that call. CDR3 amino acids: CASSQEAGGASEQYF.